These 8 T cell receptor beta chains were all obtained from the same sample, sequenced in a study of CD4 and CD8 cells across lung adenocarcinoma regions. Via MiXCR, TCRdb re-called the PCR reads, giving one row per CDR3 protein. The sample lists about 20,000 distinct CDR3 sequences; around half were seen once. The sequenced sample was CD8+ T cells from the center of a lung tumor. These receptors originate from a female donor with lung adenocarcinoma. The CD4 and CD8 labels of this study may be unreliable.

This clonotype has a handful of counts. The rearrangement links TRBV10-2 to TRBJ2-1; no definite D call. Germline-derived CDR1 and CDR2 are WSHSY and SAAADI. The CDR3 covers 11 residues. The ends were cut back, 4 bases at V and 14 bases at J, with 12 bases in the middle. CDR3 in DNA: TGCGCCAGCAGTGTAGGCTGGAATGAGTTCTTC. The encoded protein is CASSVGWNEFF.

This clonotype ranks as medium-sized. The chain is built from TRBV10-1 and TRBJ2-1; 8 nucleotides line up with TRBD2. Germline CDR1 and CDR2: WNHNN and SYGVQD (reference sequence). The CDR3 totals 15 residues. The trim removed 6 bases at V and 3 bases at J, leaving 7 bases unmatched. Here the CDR3 reads CASSQTGLDYNEQFF. The CDR3 coding sequence is TGCGCCAGCAGCCAGACGGGACTAGACTACAATGAGCAGTTCTTC.

V gene TRBV10-1 combines with J gene TRBJ2-1; 10 positions match TRBD2. Germline loops: CDR1 WNHNN, CDR2 SYGVQD (reference sequence). The CDR3 totals 15 residues. Unmatched junction bases numbered 9, after V lost 9 bases and J lost 4 bases. CDR3 amino acids: CARSVLAGSYNEQFF. The CDR3 region has the DNA TGCGCCAGGAGCGTACTAGCGGGATCGTACAATGAGCAGTTCTTC.

The rearrangement links TRBV6-5 to TRBJ2-2; D is perhaps TRBD2 (7 bases). Germline-derived CDR1 and CDR2 are MNHEY and SVGAGI. Trimming removed 2 bases at V and 4 bases at J, with 20 bases between. This CDR3 has 18 residues. Written as DNA, the CDR3 is TGTGCCAGCAGTTACCTAAAACGGGGGAGGGGGAGCACCGGGGAGCTGTTTTTT. Amino acid sequence: CASSYLKRGRGSTGELFF.

A word on this clonotype: One junction end does not reproduce the germline sequence, and a read error may be involved. The chain recombines TRBV6-1 with TRBJ2-4; D tentatively reads TRBD1 or TRBD2 (5 bases each). The germline V gene encodes CDR1 MNHNS and CDR2 SASEGT. The CDR3 has 16 residues. The CDR3 DNA reads as TGTGCCAGCAGGGGGTGGGGCGGGCGTGACAAAGAGACGCAGTATTTC. Its protein product is CASRGWGGRDKETQYF.

Regarding this clonotype: In this CDR3 the conserved last residue, phenylalanine or tryptophan, is missing, so a read error is likely. The limits of the CDR3 on the DNA are not certain, so only TCRdb's listed CDR3 is given. The chain recombines TRBV6-1 with TRBJ2-3; the table's D call, TRBD2, has no DNA check behind it. Germline V lookup: CDR1 MNHNS, CDR2 SASEGT. The CDR3 region is 21 residues in length, termini included. The CDR3 reads CASRDERLAGDSGWRKRPSTS.

As concerns this clonotype: At one of its ends the junction is not consistent with the germline gene, which may arise from a read error. J is TRBJ2-3 and V is TRBV6-1; 8 positions match TRBD2. This CDR3 is 14 amino acids long. Per germline, CDR1 MNHNS and CDR2 SASEGT. CDR3 sequence reads: CAGSGGLDQDTQYF. DNA of the CDR3: TGTGCGGGCAGCGGGGGACTAGACCAAGATACCCAGTATTTT.

A few counts support this clonotype. The J gene is TRBJ2-3, the V gene TRBV14; D may match TRBD1 or TRBD2 (6 bases each). Germline V CDR1 and CDR2: SGHDN, FVKESK. The CDR3 is made up of 15 amino acids. V was clipped by 2 bases and J by 6 bases, with 15 bases between them. CDR3 sequence: CASSQTGGPSDTQYF. DNA of the CDR3: TGTGCCAGCAGCCAAACTGGGGGGCCGTCCGATACGCAGTATTTT.